This entry lists 28 T cell receptor beta chains sequenced from one sample in a study of blood T cell repertoires in COVID-19 (dated by TCRdb to the early 2020s). Receptor amplification or capture employed the immunoSEQ multiplex PCR assay. TCRdb took this table from immuneACCESS and kept in-frame rearrangements with V and J called. Such tables lack part of the clones; where checked against another copy, unresolved V genes explain under half of the gap, and the rest is unexplained. For this sample the table gives hundreds of thousands of clones, of which approximately 88% were detected only once. The ten top clones hold just under 0.8% of the sample. Sample: peripheral blood. All receptors come from a woman aged 30 to 39 with acute or convalescent COVID-19.

V usage is TRBV7-9 and J usage is TRBJ2-7; 7 positions match TRBD1. CDR1 and CDR2 from the germline V gene are SEHNR and FQNEAQ (reference sequence). The CDR3 runs 15 residues. The V gene end was trimmed by 4 bases and the J gene end by 2 bases; junction bases not matched to a gene: 8. This chain's CDR3 is CASSSLGGITYEQYF. The DNA for the CDR3 is TGTGCCAGCAGCTCGCTAGGGGGCATAACCTACGAGCAGTACTTC.

This clone was found once. This chain joins TRBV25-1 and TRBJ1-2, with D tentatively TRBD1 (5 bases). Trimming removed 4 bases at V and 2 bases at J, with 8 bases between. The CDR3 loop spans 13 amino acids. Germline V gene data show CDR1 as MGHDK and CDR2 as SYGVNS. Here the CDR3 DNA reads TGTGCCAGCAGTGTATCAGGGAACTATGGCTACACCTTC. Protein: CASSVSGNYGYTF.

The V gene is TRBV19, the J gene TRBJ2-1; 12 bases are shared with TRBD2. CDR1 is LNHDA and CDR2 is SQIVND in the germline V gene (reference sequence). The CDR3 totals 16 residues. V was pared by 5 bases and J by 4 bases, with 6 bases of the junction left unmatched. The CDR3 protein is CASSLASGRVYNEQFF. The CDR3 bases are TGTGCCAGTAGTCTGGCTAGCGGGAGGGTGTACAATGAGCAGTTCTTC.

DNA for the CDR3: TGTGCCAGCAGCCACCAGGGCCCAGCTTCAGGAAACACCATATATTTT. Its translation is CASSHQGPASGNTIYF. The V and J genes are TRBV14 and TRBJ1-3, with D possibly TRBD1 on 5 matching bases. Germline V gives CDR1 SGHDN, CDR2 FVKESK. The V end lost 3 bases, the J end lost 4 bases, and 16 bases lay between the germline ends. The CDR3 sequence is 16 residues long.

The V gene is TRBV24-1, the J gene TRBJ2-3; TRBD2 aligns across 8 bases. This CDR3 contains 17 residues. Germline V gives CDR1 KGHDR, CDR2 SFDVKD. With V trimmed by 3 bases and J by 0 bases, 7 bases remained unmatched. The CDR3 protein is CATSDPRLAPSTDTQYF. The CDR3 DNA reads TGTGCCACCAGTGATCCCCGACTAGCGCCAAGCACAGATACGCAGTATTTT.

This clone showed up just once. The genes are TRBV19 and TRBJ1-2; D is perhaps TRBD1 (5 bases). The CDR3 has 14 amino acids. Trimming pared 6 bases from V and 6 bases from J, leaving 17 bases between. Germline V gives CDR1 LNHDA, CDR2 SQIVND (reference sequence). The CDR3 sequence: CASSLSWGRNGYTF. The CDR3 DNA sequence: TGTGCCAGTAGCCTCTCGTGGGGCCGCAATGGCTACACCTTC.

This rearrangement joins TRBV6-5 to TRBJ2-5, with 13 bases fitting TRBD2. Losses at the gene ends were 5 bases for V and 14 bases for J; bases not matched to a gene: 14. This CDR3 is built from 15 residues. The germline CDR1 and CDR2 sequences are MNHEY and SVGAGI. The CDR3, as DNA: TGTGCCAGCAGTACGTCCGGGACTAGCGGGAAGGGGGCTTACTTC. Amino acid sequence: CASSTSGTSGKGAYF.

The chain links TRBV2 to TRBJ2-7; 7 nucleotides agree with TRBD1. In germline, CDR1 is SNHLY, CDR2 FYNNEI. With V trimmed by 8 bases and J by 2 bases, 6 bases remained unmatched. The CDR3 has 13 amino acids. The CDR3 region is CASGQASPYEQYF. Written as DNA, the CDR3 is TGTGCCAGCGGACAGGCGAGCCCCTACGAGCAGTACTTC. Combining the CDR3 with reference TRBV2 and TRBJ2-7 gives the whole variable domain EPEVTQTPSHQVTQMGQEVILRCVPISNHLYFYWYRQILGQKVEFLVSFYNNEISEKSEIFDDQFSVERPDGSNFTLKIRSTKLEDSAMYFCASGQASPYEQYFGPGTRLTVT.

This clone showed up just once. The CDR3, as DNA: TGTGCCAGCAGCAAACAGATCACCGGGGAGCTGTTTTTT. Translated: CASSKQITGELFF. The genes are TRBV11-3 and TRBJ2-2; D uncertain. The length of the CDR3 is 13 residues. V was cut by 5 bases and J by 4 bases, with 8 bases left in between. CDR1 SGHNT and CDR2 YENEEA come from the germline V gene. The variable domain in full, completed from reference TRBV11-3 and TRBJ2-2, reads EAGVVQSPRYKIIEKKQPVAFWCNPISGHNTLYWYLQNLGQGPELLIRYENEEAVDDSQLPKDRFSAERLKGVDSTLKIQPAELGDSAVYLCASSKQITGELFFGEGSRLTVL.

The genes are TRBV6-5 and TRBJ2-1; perhaps TRBD2 as D (6 bases). V was trimmed by 6 bases and J by 3 bases, leaving 9 bases between them. From germline, CDR1 is MNHEY and CDR2 SVGAGI. The CDR3 covers 13 residues. The CDR3 DNA reads as TGTGCCAGCAGCCAGACTAGCTACAATGAGCAGTTCTTC. Protein: CASSQTSYNEQFF.

The chain has TRBV24-1 and TRBJ2-2; D is possibly TRBD1 (5 bases). Germline lookup yields CDR1 KGHDR and CDR2 SFDVKD. Trimming pared 4 bases from V and 0 bases from J, leaving 14 bases between. The CDR3 is 17 amino acids. The CDR3: CATSEEITGPNTGELFF. CDR3 sequence (DNA): TGTGCCACCAGTGAGGAGATAACAGGTCCGAACACCGGGGAGCTGTTTTTT.

This clone was detected a few times. The V and J genes are TRBV3-1 (or the pseudogene TRBV3-2) and TRBJ1-6; D may be TRBD1 (6 bases). The CDR3 extends over 14 amino acids. Germline CDR1 reads LGHDT; CDR2 reads YNNKEL (reference sequence). V was trimmed by 6 bases and J by 9 bases, leaving 15 bases between them. CDR3 sequence reads: CASSPQRGSSPLHF. The CDR3 bases are TGTGCCAGCAGTCCCCAGAGGGGGAGTTCACCCCTCCACTTT.

V and J are TRBV18 and TRBJ1-1; D is uncertain. Per germline, CDR1 KGHSH and CDR2 LQKENI. The CDR3 contains 13 residues. Trimming shortened V by 3 bases and J by 5 bases, and 10 bases separated the two germline ends. The CDR3 nucleotides are TGTGCCAGCTCACCGGTCAGAGGTACTGAAGCTTTCTTT. Its translation is CASSPVRGTEAFF.

The rearrangement joins TRBV6-2 or TRBV6-3 to TRBJ1-1, with a tentative D call TRBD1 (6 bases). The CDR3 has 14 residues. Germline lookup yields CDR1 MNHEY and CDR2 SVGEGT. Trimming shortened V by 0 bases and J by 5 bases, and 10 bases separated the two germline ends. CDR3 loop: CASSYSNRGTEAFF. For the CDR3, the DNA is TGTGCCAGCAGTTACTCGAATAGGGGGACTGAAGCTTTCTTT.

This sequence joins TRBV7-9 and TRBJ2-7, with 8 positions matching TRBD1. Unmatched junction bases numbered 14, after V lost 5 bases and J lost 2 bases. CDR3 length: 17 amino acids. The germline V gene has CDR1 SEHNR and CDR2 FQNEAQ (reference sequence). The CDR3: CASSTILPGTGPYEQYF. CDR3 in DNA: TGTGCCAGCAGCACCATTCTGCCCGGGACAGGACCCTACGAGCAGTACTTC.

The CDR3 DNA reads as TGCGCCAGCAGCCAACAACGACAGGGGGCCGGAGATACGCAGTATTTT. It encodes CASSQQRQGAGDTQYF. This chain uses TRBV5-1 with TRBJ2-3, with 10 nucleotides matching TRBD1. J was trimmed by 5 bases and V by 4 bases; bases with no gene match: 10. CDR1 and CDR2 (germline): SGHRS, YFSETQ. The CDR3 is 16 amino acids.

The chain couples TRBV5-1 to TRBJ1-2; 7 bases align to TRBD1. Germline CDR1 is SGHRS and CDR2 is YFSETQ. The CDR3 is 14 amino acids. J was trimmed by 3 bases and V by 6 bases; bases with no gene match: 8. CDR3 sequence: CASTKTGMDYGYTF. CDR3 coding DNA: TGCGCCAGCACTAAGACAGGGATGGACTATGGCTACACCTTC.

This clone appeared once. The chain employs TRBV24-1 and TRBJ2-1; no definite D call. The ends were cut back, 2 bases at V and 0 bases at J, with 4 bases in the middle. The CDR3 consists of 14 residues. Germline V gene data show CDR1 as KGHDR and CDR2 as SFDVKD. The CDR3 nucleotides read TGTGCCACCAGTGATTCGAGCTCCTACAATGAGCAGTTCTTC. Translated: CATSDSSSYNEQFF.

J is TRBJ2-1 and V is TRBV29-1; 12 bases line up with TRBD2. After removal of 4 bases from V and 6 bases from J, the junction contained 10 bases not matched to a gene. CDR3 length equals 16 residues. Per the germline V gene, CDR1 is SQVTM and CDR2 is ANQGSEA. For the CDR3, the DNA is TGCAGCGTTGGAGCTAGCGGGAGGGCCCTAGGCAATGAGCAGTTCTTC. It codes for CSVGASGRALGNEQFF.

V gene TRBV7-2 combines with J gene TRBJ1-5; D not certain. V lost 0 bases and J 4 bases, leaving 10 bases between the germline ends. The CDR3 is made up of 15 amino acids. Germline V gives CDR1 SGHTA, CDR2 FQGNSA. The CDR3 spells CASSLALRGNQPQHF. The CDR3 DNA reads as TGTGCCAGCAGCTTAGCGCTTCGGGGTAATCAGCCCCAGCATTTT.

The V gene is TRBV27, the J gene TRBJ2-7; TRBD2 aligns across 10 bases. The germline V gene encodes CDR1 MNHEY and CDR2 SMNVEV (reference sequence). The CDR3 has 16 residues. The junction had 8 bases not matched to a gene; V was cut back by 5 bases and J by 1 base. In DNA, the CDR3 is TGTGCCAGCAGTCCTTCTAGCGGGAGTTTGTCCTACGAGCAGTACTTC. This sequence encodes CASSPSSGSLSYEQYF.

The chain couples TRBV18 to TRBJ2-3; 14 nucleotides match TRBD2. This CDR3 region has 16 residues. CDR1 KGHSH and CDR2 LQKENI come from the germline V gene. Losses at the gene ends were 1 base for V and 5 bases for J; bases not matched to a gene: 2. CDR3 sequence (DNA): TGTGCCAGCTCACCACGACTAGCGGGAGGGCGAGATACGCAGTATTTT. Residues: CASSPRLAGGRDTQYF. The full variable domain, its missing parts supplied by reference TRBV18 and TRBJ2-3, is NAGVMQNPRHLVRRRGQEARLRCSPMKGHSHVYWYRQLPEEGLKFMVYLQKENIIDESGMPKERFSAEFPKEGPSILRIQQVVRGDSAAYFCASSPRLAGGRDTQYFGPGTRLTVL.

This chain connects TRBV11-3 to TRBJ2-5, with D possibly being TRBD1 (6 bases). Germline CDR1 and CDR2: SGHNT and YENEEA. Trimming cost V 2 bases and J 5 bases, with 18 bases left between them. CDR3 length: 16 amino acids. The DNA for the CDR3 is TGTGCCAGCAGCTTACCCAACAGGGTGGGGGACGAGACCCAGTACTTC. This encodes CASSLPNRVGDETQYF.

This chain uses TRBV11-2 with TRBJ2-7; D gene unclear. There are 13 residues in the CDR3. The germline V gene encodes CDR1 SGHAT and CDR2 FQNNGV. The V gene lost 5 bases and the J gene lost 4 bases, with 12 bases spanning the gap. The CDR3 sequence: CASSPQTAYEQYF. The CDR3 DNA sequence: TGTGCCAGCAGCCCGCAGACTGCATACGAGCAGTACTTC.

J is TRBJ1-3 and V is TRBV4-3; no reliable D call. The CDR3 totals 13 residues. The germline V and J ends were trimmed by 2 bases and 4 bases, with 6 bases remaining between them. Germline V gene sequence: CDR1 LGHNA, CDR2 YSLEER. DNA of the CDR3: TGCGCCAGCAGCCAATCGGGAGGAAACACCATATATTTT. Its protein product is CASSQSGGNTIYF.

This clone was seen just once. The rearrangement links TRBV29-1 to TRBJ2-7; TRBD1 agrees at 11 bases. Trimming cost V 6 bases and J 6 bases; bases outside gene matches: 7. The CDR3 spans 13 residues. Germline V gene sequence: CDR1 SQVTM, CDR2 ANQGSEA. This CDR3 reads CSVALGQGVEQYF. DNA of the CDR3: TGCAGCGTCGCCCTGGGACAGGGGGTCGAGCAGTACTTC.

The chain has TRBV7-2 and TRBJ1-2, with D unclear. Trimming removed 1 base from V and 5 bases from J, with 8 bases in between. This CDR3 spans 13 amino acids. CDR1 SGHTA and CDR2 FQGNSA come from the germline V gene. The CDR3 bases are TGTGCCAGCAGCTTAGTTTCCGGGTATGGCTACACCTTC. It is translated as CASSLVSGYGYTF. The variable domain in full, completed from reference TRBV7-2 and TRBJ1-2, reads GAGVSQSPSNKVTEKGKDVELRCDPISGHTALYWYRQSLGQGLEFLIYFQGNSAPDKSGLPSDRFSAERTGGSVSTLTIQRTQQEDSAVYLCASSLVSGYGYTFGSGTRLTVV.

This clone was recorded once. V and J are TRBV4-3 and TRBJ2-2, with D tentatively TRBD2 (5 bases). Germline V gene lookup returns CDR1 LGHNA and CDR2 YSLEER. V shed 0 bases and J shed 5 bases, with 16 bases lying between them. This CDR3 is 17 amino acids long. The CDR3 region has the DNA TGCGCCAGCAGCCAAGATTTAACAGCGGATTTGACCGGGGAGCTGTTTTTT. Protein: CASSQDLTADLTGELFF.